The 17 T cell receptor beta chains below were found in one sample sequenced in a study of T-cell reconstitution after alpha-beta-depleted transplantation in children. The authors prepared the TCRbeta library with unique molecular identifiers. One entry per CDR3 protein, called by TCRdb with MiXCR from the PCR reads. The sample lists 200,000 to 250,000 distinct CDR3 sequences, around 12% occurring once. The starting material was PBMCs from the stem cell graft donor, obtained from the stem cell graft. The receptors were gathered from a human donor who donated a stem cell graft to a child with acute lymphoblastic leukemia.

Points on this clonotype: A read error may be the cause here, since a much bigger clone is one base away. The CDR3 sequence: CASSLAAPYDEQFF. The CDR3 DNA is TGTGCCAGCAGCCTAGCGGCCCCCTACGATGAGCAGTTCTTC. This chain uses TRBV3-1 with TRBJ2-1, with a possible D match to TRBD2 (6 bases). Germline CDR1 and CDR2: LGHDT and YNNKEL (reference sequence). The CDR3 totals 14 residues.

This clonotype was found many times. The V call is TRBV29-1, the J call TRBJ2-7; D remains unclear. The germline gives CDR1 SQVTM, CDR2 ANQGSEA. V was pared by 6 bases and J by 2 bases, with 5 bases between. The CDR3 totals 10 residues. This CDR3 reads CSVVTYEQYF. CDR3 in DNA: TGCAGCGTCGTAACCTACGAGCAGTACTTC.

The sample holds many counts of this clonotype. The genes are TRBV28 and TRBJ2-3; unclear D gene. Trimming took off 2 bases at V and 1 base at J, with 10 bases between the two ends. This CDR3 has 15 amino acids. The germline V gene encodes CDR1 MDHEN and CDR2 SYDVKM. This CDR3 reads CASSLGDGGTDTQYF. The CDR3 DNA follows: TGTGCCAGCAGTTTAGGGGATGGGGGCACAGATACGCAGTATTTT.

This clonotype has a count of ten or more. J is TRBJ2-1 and V is TRBV4-3, with 13 bases aligning to TRBD2. J gave up 6 bases and V 2 bases, and 1 base lay outside the gene matches. The germline V gene encodes CDR1 LGHNA and CDR2 YSLEER. The CDR3 contains 15 residues. The CDR3 is CASSQRLAGGNEQFF. The CDR3 DNA sequence: TGCGCCAGCAGCCAAAGACTAGCGGGAGGCAATGAGCAGTTCTTC.

In its sample, this clonotype was seen many times. The chain carries TRBV12-3 or TRBV12-4 and TRBJ1-1, with unresolved D. The CDR3 sequence is 14 residues long. Trimming left V 0 bases short and J 0 bases short, with 5 bases between. This chain's CDR3 is CASSLADLNTEAFF. CDR3 DNA: TGTGCCAGCAGTTTAGCCGACTTGAACACTGAAGCTTTCTTT.

This clonotype was seen many times. V gene TRBV27 combines with J gene TRBJ2-4; 7 nucleotides agree with TRBD2. The germline V gene encodes CDR1 MNHEY and CDR2 SMNVEV (reference sequence). Trimming at V came to 0 bases and at J to 8 bases, leaving 4 bases not matched to a gene. The CDR3 contains 14 residues. CDR3 nucleotides: TGTGCCAGCAGTTTATCCAGGGAGGGGTACATTCAGTACTTC. This translates into CASSLSREGYIQYF.

This clonotype was observed many times. The CDR3 spells CASYSREGNQPQHF. CDR3 sequence (DNA): TGTGCCAGCTATTCCCGGGAGGGCAATCAGCCCCAGCATTTT. The chain recombines TRBV6-1 with TRBJ1-5; unclear D gene. CDR3 length equals 14 residues. Looked up from germline, CDR1 is MNHNS and CDR2 is SASEGT. Between the trimmed V and J ends, which lost 8 bases and 2 bases, there was a span of 13 bases.

Many counts were recorded for this clonotype. The chain combines TRBV3-1 with TRBJ2-5, with no clear D. This CDR3 is built from 18 residues. Germline V CDR1 and CDR2: LGHDT, YNNKEL (reference sequence). Between the trimmed V and J ends, which lost 0 bases and 2 bases, there was a span of 19 bases. The CDR3 is CASSQEGLEIGRQETQYF. CDR3 nucleotides: TGTGCCAGCAGCCAAGAAGGTTTGGAGATAGGGCGACAAGAGACCCAGTACTTC.

Ten or more counts support this clonotype. This chain connects TRBV28 to TRBJ2-1; no clear D gene. V was pared by 5 bases and J by 0 bases, with 11 bases between. The CDR3 runs to 15 residues. CDR1 is MDHEN and CDR2 is SYDVKM in the germline V gene. CDR3 DNA sequence: TGTGCCAGCAGTGCTGACTGGAGCTCCTACAATGAGCAGTTCTTC. Translation: CASSADWSSYNEQFF. Full variable domain (remainder filled in from reference TRBV28 and TRBJ2-1): DVKVTQSSRYLVKRTGEKVFLECVQDMDHENMFWYRQDPGLGLRLIYFSYDVKMKEKGDIPEGYSVSREKKERFSLILESASTNQTSMYLCASSADWSSYNEQFFGPGTRLTVL.

This clonotype was found many times. At one of its ends the junction is not consistent with the germline gene, which may arise from a read error. The chain carries TRBV20-1 and TRBJ1-6, with D maybe TRBD1 (5 bases). Germline CDR1 is DFQATT and CDR2 is SNEGSKA (reference sequence). The CDR3 is 15 amino acids. CDR3 sequence (DNA): TGCAGTGCCAGAGACCGGGACGGTAGTAATTCACCCCTCCACTTT. Its translation: CSARDRDGSNSPLHF.

This clonotype was seen just once. V gene TRBV11-2 combines with J gene TRBJ2-2, with 15 nucleotides matching TRBD2. The V and J ends lost 5 bases and 5 bases, in that order; junction bases with no gene match: 9. CDR1 SGHAT and CDR2 FQNNGV come from the germline V gene. The CDR3 covers 18 residues. The CDR3 reads CASSLGLAGGPSTGELFF. The DNA for the CDR3 is TGTGCCAGCAGCCTGGGACTAGCGGGGGGCCCGTCAACCGGGGAGCTGTTTTTT.

Details on this clonotype: This may come from a read error, since a much larger clone is one base off. The V and J genes are TRBV24-1 and TRBJ2-7, with a possible D match to TRBD2 (5 bases). CDR1 is KGHDR and CDR2 is SFDVKD in the germline V gene. This CDR3 contains 16 residues. CDR3 coding DNA: TGTGCCACCAGTGATTCTACCATGGGGAGAGCCTACGAGCAGTGCTTC. It translates to CATSDSTMGRAYEQCF.

This clonotype came up many times. The gene calls are TRBV5-1 and TRBJ2-2; 10 bases match TRBD1. Germline V CDR1 and CDR2: SGHRS, YFSETQ. V lost 2 bases to trimming and J lost 6 bases; unmatched junction nucleotides: 16. This CDR3 is built from 19 residues. The DNA of the CDR3 is TGCGCCAGCAGCTTTTTTACCGGGACAGGGGATTTCGACGCCGGGGAGCTGTTTTTT. Translated, it gives CASSFFTGTGDFDAGELFF.

This clonotype appeared many times. This chain uses TRBV20-1 with TRBJ1-1, with TRBD1 as a possible D gene (5 bases). The CDR3 consists of 13 residues. CDR1 and CDR2 (germline): DFQATT, SNEGSKA (reference sequence). V was shortened by 7 bases and J by 7 bases, with 19 bases between the two germline ends. The DNA for the CDR3 is TGCAGTGGCCGTCCCAGGGCGGCTGGTGAAGCTTTCTTT. Translation: CSGRPRAAGEAFF.

The sample holds many counts of this clonotype. The J gene is TRBJ2-7, the V gene TRBV27; tentatively, D is TRBD1 (6 bases). The CDR3 totals 13 residues. The V gene's germline CDR1 is MNHEY and CDR2 SMNVEV (reference sequence). The V end lost 3 bases, the J end lost 1 base, and 7 bases lay between the germline ends. Here the CDR3 reads CASSLGHSYEQYF. As DNA, the CDR3 is TGTGCCAGCAGTTTGGGACATTCCTACGAGCAGTACTTC.

This clonotype was detected ten times or more. The chain couples TRBV24-1 to TRBJ2-3; 12 positions match TRBD2. V shed 3 bases, J shed 2 bases, and the junction held 5 bases outside the gene matches. CDR1 is KGHDR, CDR2 SFDVKD, per germline. The CDR3 has 17 residues. For the CDR3, the DNA is TGTGCCACCAGTGATGCTAGCGGGAGGGCCCTCACAGATACGCAGTATTTT. Translation: CATSDASGRALTDTQYF.

This clonotype was detected ten times or more. This chain connects TRBV29-1 to TRBJ2-6; TRBD1 matches at 7 bases. Germline V gene sequence: CDR1 SQVTM, CDR2 ANQGSEA. J lost 4 bases, V lost 4 bases, and 4 bases had no gene match. The length of the CDR3 is 14 residues. The CDR3 bases are TGCAGCGTTGGTACAGGGGACGGGGCCAACGTCCTGACTTTC. This encodes CSVGTGDGANVLTF.